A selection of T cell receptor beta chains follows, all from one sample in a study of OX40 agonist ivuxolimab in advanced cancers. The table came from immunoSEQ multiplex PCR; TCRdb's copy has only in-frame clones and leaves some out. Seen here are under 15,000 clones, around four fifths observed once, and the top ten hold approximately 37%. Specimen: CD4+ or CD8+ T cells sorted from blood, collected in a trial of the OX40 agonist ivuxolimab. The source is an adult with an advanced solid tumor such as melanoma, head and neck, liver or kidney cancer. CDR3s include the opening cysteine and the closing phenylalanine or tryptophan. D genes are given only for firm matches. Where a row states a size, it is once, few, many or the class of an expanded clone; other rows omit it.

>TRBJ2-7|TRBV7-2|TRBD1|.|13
CASSPGQGYEQYF
TGTGCCAGCAGCCCCGGACAGGGCTACGAGCAGTACTTC
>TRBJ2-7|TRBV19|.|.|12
CASSMGLYEQYF
TGTGCCAGTAGTATGGGTCTCTACGAGCAGTACTTC
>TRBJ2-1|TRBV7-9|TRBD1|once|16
CASSSDRGPRRDEQFF
TGTGCCAGCAGCTCTGACAGGGGACCGCGGCGGGATGAGCAGTTCTTC
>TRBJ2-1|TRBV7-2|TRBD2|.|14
CASQRGGVYNEQFF
TGTGCCAGCCAGCGGGGGGGCGTGTACAATGAGCAGTTCTTC
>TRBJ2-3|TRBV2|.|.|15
CASSEAHGGRDTQYF
TGTGCCAGCAGTGAAGCGCACGGAGGGCGAGATACGCAGTATTTT
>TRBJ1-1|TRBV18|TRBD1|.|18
CASSHLDRASNLNTEAFF
TGTGCCAGCTCCCACCTAGACAGGGCCTCGAATTTGAACACTGAAGCTTTCTTT
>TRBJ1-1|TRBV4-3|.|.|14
CASSQGGASTEAFF
TGCGCCAGCAGCCAAGGGGGGGCGAGCACTGAAGCTTTCTTT
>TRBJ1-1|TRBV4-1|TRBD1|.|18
CASSQDRWRQGWGTEAFF
TGCGCCAGCAGCCAAGATCGGTGGCGACAGGGGTGGGGCACTGAAGCTTTCTTT
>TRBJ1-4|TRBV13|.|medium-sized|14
CASSFRKSNEKLFF
TGTGCCAGCAGCTTCAGGAAATCCAATGAAAAACTGTTTTTT
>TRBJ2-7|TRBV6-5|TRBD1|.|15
CASSLDRGRTYEQYF
TGTGCCAGCAGTCTGGACAGGGGAAGGACCTACGAGCAGTACTTC
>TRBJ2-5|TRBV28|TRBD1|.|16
CASSSEYQGVQETQYF
TGTGCCAGCAGTTCGGAATACCAGGGGGTCCAAGAGACCCAGTACTTC
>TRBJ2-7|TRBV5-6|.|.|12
CASSSSGYEQYF
TGTGCCAGCAGCTCGTCCGGCTACGAGCAGTACTTC
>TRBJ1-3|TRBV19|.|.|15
CASSTDTNSGNTIYF
TGTGCCAGTAGTACCGACACGAACTCTGGAAACACCATATATTTT
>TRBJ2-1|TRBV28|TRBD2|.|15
CASSLLAGGGNEQFF
TGTGCCAGCAGTCTGCTAGCGGGAGGGGGCAATGAGCAGTTCTTC
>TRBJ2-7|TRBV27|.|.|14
CASSLGIPSYEQYF
TGTGCCAGCAGTTTGGGGATCCCCTCCTACGAGCAGTACTTC
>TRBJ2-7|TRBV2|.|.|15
CASSERGQGDYEQYF
TGTGCCAGCAGTGAAAGGGGTCAGGGCGACTACGAGCAGTACTTC
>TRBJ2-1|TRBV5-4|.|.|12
CASSNPYVADIF
TGTGCCAGCAGCAACCCGTATGTCGCCGATATCTTC
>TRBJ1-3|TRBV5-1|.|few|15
CASTLDLSSGNTIYF
TGCGCCAGCACCTTGGACCTGAGCTCTGGAAACACCATATATTTT
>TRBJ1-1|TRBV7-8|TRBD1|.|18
CASSLPDRGGFMNTEAFF
TGTGCCAGCAGCTTACCCGACAGGGGGGGTTTCATGAACACTGAAGCTTTCTTT
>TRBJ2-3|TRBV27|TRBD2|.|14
CASSLAGASDTQYF
TGTGCCAGCAGCTTAGCGGGAGCGAGCGATACGCAGTATTTT
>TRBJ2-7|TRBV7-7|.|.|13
CASSFQQGDEQYF
TGTGCCAGCAGCTTCCAACAGGGCGACGAGCAGTACTTC
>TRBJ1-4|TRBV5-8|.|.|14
CASSQGGVEEKLFF
TGTGCCAGCAGCCAGGGAGGGGTTGAGGAAAAACTGTTTTTT
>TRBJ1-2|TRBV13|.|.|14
CASRPPPGGNGYTF
TGTGCCAGCAGACCCCCGCCGGGGGGAAATGGCTACACCTTC
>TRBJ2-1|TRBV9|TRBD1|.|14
CASSSDRGNNEQFF
TGTGCCAGCAGCTCGGACAGGGGGAACAATGAGCAGTTCTTC
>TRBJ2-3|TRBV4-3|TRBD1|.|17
CASSQEGQDPSTDTQYF
TGCGCCAGCAGCCAAGAAGGACAGGACCCTAGCACAGATACGCAGTATTTT
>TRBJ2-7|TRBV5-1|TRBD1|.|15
CASSPMGQGAYEQYF
TGCGCCAGCAGCCCGATGGGACAGGGGGCCTACGAGCAGTACTTC
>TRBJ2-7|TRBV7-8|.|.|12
CASSLSGYEQYF
TGTGCCAGCAGCTTGTCGGGTTACGAGCAGTACTTC
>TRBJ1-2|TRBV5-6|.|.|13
CASSFNGVYGYTF
TGTGCCAGCAGCTTTAATGGGGTTTATGGCTACACCTTC
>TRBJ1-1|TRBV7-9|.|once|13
CASSPIGAPEAFF
TGTGCCAGCAGCCCCATCGGGGCCCCTGAAGCTTTCTTT
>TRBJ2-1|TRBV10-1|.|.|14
CASSTRLGWNEQFF
TGCGCCAGCAGTACGAGACTAGGTTGGAATGAGCAGTTCTTC
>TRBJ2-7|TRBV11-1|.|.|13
CASSFTGLYEQYF
TGTGCCAGCAGCTTTACAGGTCTCTACGAGCAGTACTTC
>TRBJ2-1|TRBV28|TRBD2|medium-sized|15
CASSLFGTMYNEQFF
TGTGCCAGCAGTTTATTCGGGACTATGTACAATGAGCAGTTCTTC
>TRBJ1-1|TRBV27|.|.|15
CASSSYPGLNTEAFF
TGTGCCAGCAGTTCGTACCCAGGGCTGAACACTGAAGCTTTCTTT
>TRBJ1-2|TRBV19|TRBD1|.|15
CASETGQGEGYGYTF
TGTGCCAGCGAGACGGGACAGGGGGAAGGATATGGCTACACCTTC
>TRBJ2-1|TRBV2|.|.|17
CASSERWGALTYNEQFF
TGTGCCAGCAGTGAACGTTGGGGGGCTCTTACCTACAATGAGCAGTTCTTC
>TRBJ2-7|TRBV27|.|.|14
CASRPTGVTYEQYF
TGTGCCAGCAGGCCCACAGGCGTAACCTACGAGCAGTACTTC
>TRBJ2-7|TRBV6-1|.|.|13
CASSEETYYEQYF
TGTGCCAGCAGTGAAGAGACCTACTACGAGCAGTACTTC
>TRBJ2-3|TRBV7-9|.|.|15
CASSPTGISTDTQYF
TGTGCCAGCAGCCCCACAGGGATAAGCACAGATACGCAGTATTTT
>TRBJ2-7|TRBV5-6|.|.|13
CASSPWSGYEQYF
TGTGCCAGCAGCCCATGGTCGGGTTACGAGCAGTACTTC
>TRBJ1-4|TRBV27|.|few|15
CASSLWAGENEKLFF
TGTGCCAGCAGTTTATGGGCAGGCGAGAATGAAAAACTGTTTTTT
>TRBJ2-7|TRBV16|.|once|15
CASSPSGPGTYEQYF
TGTGCCAGCAGCCCTTCGGGGCCGGGAACCTACGAGCAGTACTTC
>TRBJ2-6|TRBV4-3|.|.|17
CASSQDRANSGANVLTF
TGCGCCAGCAGCCAAGACAGGGCCAACTCTGGGGCCAACGTCCTGACTTTC
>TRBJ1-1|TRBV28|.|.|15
CASSLLAGMNTEAFF
TGTGCCAGCAGTTTGCTGGCAGGGATGAACACTGAAGCTTTCTTT
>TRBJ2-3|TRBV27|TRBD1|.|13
CASSPGQTHTQYF
TGTGCCAGCAGTCCGGGACAGACGCATACGCAGTATTTT
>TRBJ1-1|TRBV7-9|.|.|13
CASSFGGETEAFF
TGTGCCAGCAGCTTTGGAGGGGAGACTGAAGCTTTCTTT
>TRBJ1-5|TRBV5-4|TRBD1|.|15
CASSLQGQDQQPQHF
TGTGCCAGCAGCTTACAGGGGCAAGACCAACAGCCCCAGCATTTT
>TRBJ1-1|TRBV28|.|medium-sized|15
CASSLDRNDYTEAFF
TGTGCCAGCAGTCTGGACAGAAATGACTACACTGAAGCTTTCTTT
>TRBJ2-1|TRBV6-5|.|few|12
CASTSDDNEQFF
TGTGCCAGCACCTCAGACGACAATGAGCAGTTCTTC
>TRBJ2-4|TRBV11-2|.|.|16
CASSFSGGSVKNIQYF
TGTGCCAGCAGCTTCTCGGGGGGCAGTGTCAAAAACATTCAGTACTTC
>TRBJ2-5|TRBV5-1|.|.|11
CASSSAGTEHF
TGCGCCAGCAGCTCTGCTGGGACCGAACACTTC
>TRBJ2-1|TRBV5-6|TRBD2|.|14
CASSHRGGANEQFF
TGTGCCAGCAGCCATCGGGGAGGGGCCAATGAGCAGTTCTTC
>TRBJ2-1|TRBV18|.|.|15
CASSPTGGFYNEQFF
TGTGCCAGCTCACCGACAGGCGGTTTCTACAATGAGCAGTTCTTC
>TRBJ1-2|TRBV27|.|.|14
CASRYSLGSDGYTF
TGTGCCAGCAGATATTCTTTGGGGTCAGATGGCTACACCTTC
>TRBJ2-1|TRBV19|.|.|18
CASSIGAGALSSYNEQFF
TGTGCCAGTAGTATAGGGGCAGGGGCACTGAGCTCCTACAATGAGCAGTTCTTC